This is a list of T cell receptor beta chains from one sample in a study of regulatory T cells in long-lasting Graves disease. A single record per CDR3 protein comes from TCRdb applying MiXCR to the multiplex PCR reads. Of roughly 380,000 distinct CDR3 sequences listed, around 16% are singletons. Sequencing was performed on peripheral blood mononuclear cells (PBMCs), taken at new diagnosis, from a patient treated with antithyroid drugs. These receptors all come from a female donor with Graves disease. Both conserved end residues are part of each CDR3. The D gene is left open where the match is weak. The size of a clone is reported for some rows only, either as once, few or many, or as a class for expanded clones.

CDR3 length,clone size,V gene,J gene,D gene,CDR3 DNA,CDR3 protein
13,many,TRBV28,TRBJ2-5,NA,TGTGCCAGCTTTAGGAGAGATCGGGAGACCCAGTACTTC,CASFRRDRETQYF
15,NA,TRBV7-2,TRBJ2-5,TRBD2,TGTGCCAGCAGCTTAGTCTTAGCGGGAGCCGGGACCCAGTACTTC,CASSLVLAGAGTQYF
17,NA,TRBV4-1,TRBJ2-3,NA,TGCGCCAGCAGCCAAGGGGGTCCCGGGTTAGTTACAGATACGCAGTATTTT,CASSQGGPGLVTDTQYF
15,many,TRBV6-4,TRBJ2-3,NA,TGTGCCAGCAGCTACAGCGGAGGGAGCACAGATACGCAGTATTTT,CASSYSGGSTDTQYF
16,many,TRBV4-2,TRBJ1-1,TRBD1,TGTGCCAGCAGCCAAGAAATGACAGGGGGGAACACTGAAGCTTTCTTT,CASSQEMTGGNTEAFF
14,many,TRBV28,TRBJ2-1,NA,TGTGCCAGCAGTACCATCCAACGCAACAATGAGCAGTTCTTC,CASSTIQRNNEQFF
17,many,TRBV27,TRBJ1-6,NA,TGTGCCAGCAGTTTAGTGTTGTCCGCACTTTCGGGATTTCCCCTCCACTTT,CASSLVLSALSGFPLHF
13,many,TRBV12-3/TRBV12-4,TRBJ1-2,NA,TGTGCCAGCAGTTTGGGGGGGTTCAATAGCTACACCTTC,CASSLGGFNSYTF
16,NA,TRBV7-2,TRBJ2-7,TRBD2,TGTGCCAGCAGCCCCCTTAGCGGGAGGAGATCCTACGAGCAGTACTTC,CASSPLSGRRSYEQYF
17,many,TRBV2,TRBJ1-6,TRBD1,TGTGCCAGCAGGGCCGGGACAGGGGTCCTTCGGAATTCACCCCTCCACTTT,CASRAGTGVLRNSPLHF
13,NA,TRBV3-1,TRBJ2-5,NA,TGTGCCAGCAGACCCTTAGGGCGGGAGACCCAGTACTTC,CASRPLGRETQYF
17,many,TRBV12-3/TRBV12-4,TRBJ1-5,NA,TGTGCCAGCAGTTTGGTGGCAGGGGATCTCCACAATCAGCCCCAGCATTTT,CASSLVAGDLHNQPQHF
15,many,TRBV5-1,TRBJ1-2,NA,TGCGCCAGCAGCTACTTTAGTACAGGAAACTATGGCTACACCTTC,CASSYFSTGNYGYTF
15,few,TRBV19,TRBJ2-1,TRBD2,TGTGCCAGTAGTTCTCCCGGGACTAGTAGCAATGAGCAGTTCTTC,CASSSPGTSSNEQFF
15,many,TRBV7-6,TRBJ1-1,TRBD1,TGTGCCAGCAGCCGCATGGATGACAGGGGGAGTGAAGCTTTCTTT,CASSRMDDRGSEAFF
16,many,TRBV6-1,TRBJ2-3,NA,TGTGCCAGCAGTGAAGAACGGCAGGGCGGAACAGATACGCAGTATTTT,CASSEERQGGTDTQYF
20,many,TRBV2,TRBJ1-3,NA,TGTGCCAGCAGTGCCCCTCCCCAGGGAGATCTTACCCTCTCTGGAAACACCATATATTTT,CASSAPPQGDLTLSGNTIYF
15,many,TRBV15,TRBJ1-1,TRBD1,TGTGCCACCAGCCGAACCGGGACAGGGAACACTGAAGCTTTCTTT,CATSRTGTGNTEAFF
16,many,TRBV20-1,TRBJ1-5,NA,TGCAGTGCTAGAGATCGGAGAGAGGCGGGGTTAGGTACCCAGCATTTT,CSARDRREAGLGTQHF
13,NA,TRBV24-1,TRBJ2-3,TRBD1,TGTGCCACCAGTGAAGCCGGACAGGGGTCGCAGTATTTT,CATSEAGQGSQYF
14,many,TRBV27,TRBJ1-3,NA,TGTGCCAGCAGACCAGGGATTGTAGGAAACACCATATATTTT,CASRPGIVGNTIYF